Below are 10 T cell receptor beta chains sequenced from a single sample in a study of T cells in Graves' hyperthyroidism and ophthalmopathy. Authors of the study amplified TCR beta CDR3 regions from RNA transcripts. HTBI primers were employed in a first-round RT-PCR of the TCR CDR3. TCRdb re-derived calls from the multiplex PCR reads in MiXCR, one entry per CDR3 protein. The repertoire has around 56,000 distinct CDR3 sequences, about 53% of them found once; the top ten carry roughly 3.4%. The specimen sequenced was blood. Receptor source: an older woman with Graves' ophthalmopathy.

In this sample, this clonotype turned up many times. Germline is not matched at one junction end, which may reflect a read error. The chain joins TRBV6-1 to TRBJ2-7, with D maybe TRBD1 (8 bases). This CDR3 has 14 residues. Looked up from germline, CDR1 is MNHNS and CDR2 is SASEGT. For the CDR3, the DNA is TGTGCCGGCAGTGAAGCGGGGACAGGCAACGAGCAGTACTTT. Its translation: CAGSEAGTGNEQYF.

The V gene is TRBV10-1, the J gene TRBJ1-3; no clear D. Trimming stripped 3 bases from V and 1 base from J, with 4 bases between. The CDR3 is made up of 13 amino acids. Germline values: CDR1 WNHNN, CDR2 SYGVQD (reference sequence). The CDR3 region has the DNA TGCGCCAGCAGTGACAAGTCTGGAAACACCATATATTTT. Translating it yields CASSDKSGNTIYF.

Points on this clonotype: The DNA is omitted, as the CDR3 cannot be located on it reliably, and the CDR3 follows TCRdb's listing. This chain links TRBV19 with TRBJ2-2; the D call in the table, TRBD1, was not verified against the DNA. The CDR3 is 24 residues long, ends included. Germline CDR1 and CDR2: LNHDA and SQIVND (reference sequence). The CDR3 is CASSGYRQGEETQYFGPGTGELFF.

V and J are TRBV27 and TRBJ2-7, with D tentatively TRBD1 (6 bases). The CDR3 is 16 amino acids. V dropped 2 bases and J dropped 2 bases, with 16 bases sitting between them. The V gene's germline CDR1 is MNHEY and CDR2 SMNVEV (reference sequence). The CDR3: CASSLRTVGSPYEQYF. The CDR3 DNA reads as TGTGCCAGCAGTTTACGGACAGTGGGTAGTCCCTACGAGCAGTACTTC.

This clonotype was recorded many times. V usage is TRBV12-3 or TRBV12-4 and J usage is TRBJ1-2; D might be TRBD1 (6 bases). V gave up 1 base and J gave up 5 bases, with 11 bases separating them. The CDR3 loop spans 14 amino acids. CDR3 DNA sequence: TGTGCCAGCAGTTTAGGAGGGGGGCTGTATGGCTACACCTTC. It is translated as CASSLGGGLYGYTF.

The chain has TRBV6-5 and TRBJ1-6; TRBD1 might be the D (5 bases). This CDR3 has 14 residues. The germline CDR1 and CDR2 sequences are MNHEY and SVGAGI. Trimming took off 6 bases at V and 7 bases at J, with 13 bases between the two ends. The CDR3 sequence: CASRVTVSNSPLHF. The CDR3 DNA is TGTGCCAGCAGAGTGACAGTATCGAATTCACCCCTCCACTTT.

V is TRBV7-2 and J is TRBJ2-7; 8 bases fit TRBD2. The J segment lost 5 bases and the V segment lost 4 bases, leaving 7 bases of the junction unmatched. From germline, CDR1 is SGHTA and CDR2 FQGNSA. CDR3 size: 14 residues. The CDR3 sequence: CASSSFGGGHEQYF. In DNA form, the CDR3 reads TGTGCCAGCAGCTCTTTCGGCGGGGGGCACGAGCAGTACTTC.

A word on this clonotype: Relative to the germline gene, one junction end is altered; a read error may explain this. The chain links TRBV29-1 to TRBJ1-4; TRBD1 might be the D (5 bases). The CDR3 is 12 amino acids. Germline V gives CDR1 SQVTM, CDR2 ANQGSEA. The CDR3 DNA is TGCAGCGTTCGGGACTACAATGAGAAACTGTTTTTT. As protein: CSVRDYNEKLFF.

Regarding this clonotype: The junction and the germline gene differ at one end; a read error may be behind it. The chain is built from TRBV11-2 and TRBJ1-2; D is unresolved. Germline V lookup: CDR1 SGHAT, CDR2 FQNNGV. This CDR3 spans 15 amino acids. Written as DNA, the CDR3 is TGTGCCAGCAGCTTAGAGGTATCCCAGACCTATGGATACACCTTC. Amino acids: CASSLEVSQTYGYTF.

This clonotype showed up many times. The rearrangement links TRBV7-6 to TRBJ2-1, with 12 bases that match TRBD2. This CDR3 contains 17 residues. Per the germline V gene, CDR1 is SGHVS and CDR2 is FNYEAQ. Trimming at V came to 2 bases and at J to 2 bases, leaving 4 bases not matched to a gene. The CDR3 is CASSLWPSGGAYNEQFF. The CDR3 coding sequence is TGTGCCAGCAGCTTATGGCCTAGCGGGGGGGCCTACAATGAGCAGTTCTTC.